The 27 T cell receptor beta chains below come from one sample, sequenced in a study of cytomegalovirus exposure and HLA in healthy donors. The PCR was carried out with 60 Vbeta primers and 13 Jbeta primers. The method was immunoSEQ multiplex PCR; TCRdb's version includes in-frame clones alone and lacks a portion of them. The sample holds fewer than 150,000 clones, 70% to 80% seen once. Material: PBMCs. Every receptor here comes from a man aged 45-60 years in good health and CMV-seronegative.

This clone was picked up a small number of times. This chain uses TRBV18 with TRBJ2-6; tentative D call: TRBD1 (5 bases). V lost 3 bases to trimming and J lost 0 bases, with 9 bases between them. Per the germline V gene, CDR1 is KGHSH and CDR2 is LQKENI. The CDR3 consists of 16 residues. The CDR3 sequence: CASSPDSNSGANVLTF. The CDR3 nucleotides are TGTGCCAGCTCACCCGACAGCAACTCTGGGGCCAACGTCCTGACTTTC.

This rearrangement joins TRBV29-1 to TRBJ2-5, with 13 positions matching TRBD2. Germline CDR1 is SQVTM and CDR2 is ANQGSEA. This CDR3 spans 18 amino acids. Germline trimming cut 8 bases from V and 5 bases from J; bases unmatched to any gene: 20. The CDR3 DNA follows: TGCAGCTACTCACGAGCGTGGCGGACTAGCGGGAGTTCGGAGACCCAGTACTTC. Translating it yields CSYSRAWRTSGSSETQYF.

This chain connects TRBV29-1 to TRBJ1-2; 7 nucleotides agree with TRBD1. Trimming took 4 bases from V and 6 from J; bases not matched to a gene: 2. CDR3 size: 11 residues. The germline gives CDR1 SQVTM, CDR2 ANQGSEA. As DNA, the CDR3 is TGCAGCGTTGCAGGGGGGAATGGCTACACCTTC. Its protein product is CSVAGGNGYTF.

This sequence joins TRBV7-6 and TRBJ2-7; possibly TRBD2 for D (6 bases). The ends were cut back, 2 bases at V and 1 base at J, with 15 bases in the middle. CDR3 length: 16 residues. Germline CDR1 SGHVS, CDR2 FNYEAQ. CDR3 in amino acids: CASSLIGGIRSYEQYF. CDR3 bases: TGTGCCAGCAGCTTAATCGGCGGGATTCGTTCCTACGAGCAGTACTTC.

J is TRBJ2-7 and V is TRBV6-6; 7 bases match TRBD2. Unmatched junction bases numbered 9, after V lost 4 bases and J lost 0 bases. Germline-derived CDR1 and CDR2 are MNHNY and SVGAGI (reference sequence). This CDR3 is 16 amino acids long. The CDR3 is CASSLYGGSVSYEQYF. CDR3 DNA sequence: TGTGCCAGCAGTTTGTACGGCGGGAGTGTCTCCTACGAGCAGTACTTC.

This chain links TRBV5-1 with TRBJ2-3; TRBD1 agrees at 8 bases. Germline V lookup: CDR1 SGHRS, CDR2 YFSETQ. V lost 4 bases and J lost 6; bases outside the gene matches: 7. The CDR3 is 14 residues long. The CDR3 sequence is CASSPDRGRDTQYF. CDR3 sequence (DNA): TGCGCCAGCAGCCCCGACAGGGGTCGGGATACGCAGTATTTT.

The chain links TRBV20-1 to TRBJ2-7; D gene unclear. Deletions cut 6 bases from V and 7 bases from J, with 13 bases between. The length of the CDR3 is 11 residues. Germline CDR1 reads DFQATT; CDR2 reads SNEGSKA (reference sequence). CDR3 nucleotides: TGCAGTGCCGGAGCTAAAACGGAGCAGTACTTC. Translation: CSAGAKTEQYF.

J is TRBJ1-2 and V is TRBV7-2, with D unresolved. Trimming removed 1 base at V and 8 bases at J, with 14 bases between. Germline V gene data show CDR1 as SGHTA and CDR2 as FQGNSA. The CDR3 is made up of 14 amino acids. The chain's CDR3 is CASSLDRSSGGYTF. CDR3 nucleotides: TGTGCCAGCAGCTTAGACCGTAGCTCCGGCGGCTACACCTTC.

The CDR3 coding sequence is TGTGCCAGCAGTCGAGGGACAGGGGAGGCAGATACGCAGTATTTT. This gives the protein CASSRGTGEADTQYF. V and J are TRBV6-5 and TRBJ2-3; 10 nucleotides align to TRBD1. CDR1 and CDR2 (germline): MNHEY, SVGAGI. This CDR3 is 15 amino acids long. J was trimmed by 4 bases and V by 5 bases; bases with no gene match: 6.

J is TRBJ2-6 and V is TRBV29-1; maybe TRBD1 (5 bases). This CDR3 spans 13 amino acids. CDR1 is SQVTM and CDR2 is ANQGSEA in the germline V gene. V dropped 6 bases and J dropped 2 bases, with 8 bases sitting between them. CDR3 protein: CSVRVTGANVLTF. The CDR3 DNA follows: TGCAGCGTCAGGGTAACTGGGGCCAACGTCCTGACTTTC.

The chain has TRBV5-1 and TRBJ1-3; 8 positions agree with TRBD1. Germline V gives CDR1 SGHRS, CDR2 YFSETQ. The V segment lost 7 bases and the J segment 2 bases; nucleotides outside the gene matches: 8. The CDR3 contains 15 residues. CDR3 sequence reads: CASGQGGPTGNTIYF. The CDR3, as DNA: TGCGCCAGCGGACAGGGAGGGCCCACTGGAAACACCATATATTTT.

This clone was counted only a few times. This chain connects TRBV7-2 to TRBJ2-1; 7 bases fit TRBD2. V lost 2 bases, J lost 2 bases, and 15 bases stayed unmatched. This CDR3 is built from 19 residues. Per germline, CDR1 SGHTA and CDR2 FQGNSA. The CDR3 region has the DNA TGTGCCAGCAGCTTAACTACTAGCGCCCTCCAAATCACCTACAATGAGCAGTTCTTC. It codes for CASSLTTSALQITYNEQFF.

The chain is built from TRBV4-1 and TRBJ2-3, with 8 bases that match TRBD2. The germline V gene has CDR1 MGHRA and CDR2 YSYEKL. Trimming took 5 bases from V and 2 from J; bases not matched to a gene: 12. The length of the CDR3 is 17 residues. The CDR3 protein is CASSNPTLAGLTDTQYF. CDR3 bases: TGCGCCAGCAGCAACCCAACCCTAGCGGGCCTCACAGATACGCAGTATTTT.

V gene TRBV4-1 combines with J gene TRBJ2-7, with 11 nucleotides matching TRBD2. The CDR3 extends over 15 amino acids. Germline V gene sequence: CDR1 MGHRA, CDR2 YSYEKL. Germline trimming cut 3 bases from V and 5 bases from J; bases unmatched to any gene: 6. The CDR3 DNA is TGCGCCAGCAGCCACCCCGGACTAGCGGGCAACGAGCAGTACTTC. Its translation is CASSHPGLAGNEQYF.

This chain uses TRBV6-5 with TRBJ2-7; D possibly corresponds to TRBD2 (5 bases). The ends were cut back, 6 bases at V and 0 bases at J, with 12 bases in the middle. In germline, CDR1 is MNHEY, CDR2 SVGAGI. The length of the CDR3 is 14 residues. The CDR3, as DNA: TGTGCCAGCAGCTCCGGGATCAGCTCCTACGAGCAGTACTTC. Its protein is CASSSGISSYEQYF.

This chain links TRBV10-3 with TRBJ2-3; D is undetermined. The CDR3 is 15 residues long. Germline V lookup: CDR1 ENHRY, CDR2 SYGVKD. Trimming stripped 4 bases from V and 5 bases from J, with 16 bases between. CDR3 amino acids: CAISGPAGSRDTQYF. The CDR3 bases are TGTGCCATCAGTGGCCCCGCCGGTTCAAGAGATACGCAGTATTTT.

The chain carries TRBV7-9 and TRBJ2-3; 9 bases fit TRBD2. Per germline, CDR1 SEHNR and CDR2 FQNEAQ (reference sequence). The CDR3 consists of 16 residues. J lost 5 bases, V lost 3 bases, and 9 bases had no gene match. The CDR3 loop is CASSFFGVAGVDTQYF. In DNA form, the CDR3 reads TGTGCCAGCAGCTTCTTCGGGGTAGCGGGAGTAGATACGCAGTATTTT.

This clone was seen only a few times. Additional DNA sequences in this sample encode the identical CDR3. The chain couples TRBV6-5 to TRBJ1-1; 8 positions agree with TRBD1. This CDR3 spans 14 amino acids. V was pared by 6 bases and J by 2 bases, with 5 bases of the junction left unmatched. Germline loops: CDR1 MNHEY, CDR2 SVGAGI. The CDR3 DNA follows: TGTGCCAGCAGCCGAACAGGGGGTAACACTGAAGCTTTCTTT. Amino acids: CASSRTGGNTEAFF.

The chain uses TRBV19 and TRBJ1-1; 8 nucleotides align to TRBD1. The CDR3 has 16 amino acids. Germline CDR1 LNHDA, CDR2 SQIVND (reference sequence). V gave up 5 bases and J gave up 6 bases; unmatched junction bases: 14. CDR3 residues: CASSRTGLSGSAEAFF. The CDR3 bases are TGTGCCAGTAGTCGGACAGGGTTATCAGGCAGCGCTGAAGCTTTCTTT.

The rearrangement uses TRBV4-1 and TRBJ1-5; D gene ambiguous. Germline V gives CDR1 MGHRA, CDR2 YSYEKL. This CDR3 region has 16 residues. The V end was cut by 1 base, the J end by 0 bases, with 10 bases between. The CDR3, as DNA: TGCGCCAGCAGCCAAGCAGTACCCAATAGCAATCAGCCCCAGCATTTT. Protein product: CASSQAVPNSNQPQHF.

This chain joins TRBV2 and TRBJ1-4; D is perhaps TRBD1 (6 bases). Germline CDR1 reads SNHLY; CDR2 reads FYNNEI. The CDR3 spans 14 residues. V shed 6 bases and J shed 4 bases, with 12 bases lying between them. CDR3 in DNA: TGTGCCAGCAGGCCTACAGGGAATAATGAAAAACTGTTTTTT. Amino acid sequence: CASRPTGNNEKLFF. Together with reference TRBV2 and TRBJ1-4, the CDR3 gives the full variable domain: EPEVTQTPSHQVTQMGQEVILRCVPISNHLYFYWYRQILGQKVEFLVSFYNNEISEKSEIFDDQFSVERPDGSNFTLKIRSTKLEDSAMYFCASRPTGNNEKLFFGSGTQLSVL.

In the case of this clone: The junction departs from germline at one end; a sequencing error may be responsible. The chain uses TRBV29-1 and TRBJ2-1; 7 bases match TRBD2. The CDR3 has 15 amino acids. The V gene's germline CDR1 is SQVTM and CDR2 ANQGSEA. The CDR3 nucleotides are TGCAGCGTTGGTCCGGGAGGTAGCTCCTACAATGAGCAGCTCTTC. Amino acids: CSVGPGGSSYNEQLF.

The rearrangement joins TRBV5-1 to TRBJ2-7, with 10 nucleotides matching TRBD1. The germline V gene encodes CDR1 SGHRS and CDR2 YFSETQ. Losses at the gene ends were 1 base for V and 5 bases for J; bases not matched to a gene: 3. The CDR3 runs to 14 residues. CDR3: CASSLRDRGDEQYF. In DNA form, the CDR3 reads TGCGCCAGCAGCTTGAGGGACAGGGGTGACGAGCAGTACTTC.

The chain couples TRBV4-3 to TRBJ1-4; the match to TRBD1 covers 8 bases. Trimming at V came to 1 base and at J to 5 bases, leaving 6 bases not matched to a gene. This CDR3 spans 16 amino acids. Germline CDR1 reads LGHNA; CDR2 reads YSLEER. Here the CDR3 reads CASSQARDRRNEKLFF. The DNA of the CDR3 is TGCGCCAGCAGCCAAGCCCGGGACAGGAGAAATGAAAAACTGTTTTTT.

The chain has TRBV5-6 and TRBJ1-2; TRBD1 matches 8 bases. The CDR3 totals 13 residues. Per germline, CDR1 SGHDT and CDR2 YYEEEE. Unmatched junction bases numbered 5, after V lost 4 bases and J lost 6 bases. The CDR3 loop is CASSIGQGDGYTF. The CDR3 coding sequence is TGTGCCAGCAGCATCGGACAGGGCGATGGCTACACCTTC.

The gene calls are TRBV6-1 and TRBJ2-1, with D maybe TRBD2 (5 bases). Per the germline V gene, CDR1 is MNHNS and CDR2 is SASEGT. CDR3 length: 13 amino acids. V was cut by 6 bases and J by 4 bases, with 10 bases left in between. CDR3 nucleotides: TGTGCCAGCAGGAGGGCTACTTACAATGAGCAGTTCTTC. Protein sequence: CASRRATYNEQFF.

A single count supports this clone. The genes are TRBV7-8 and TRBJ1-2, with D hard to call. Germline assignment: CDR1 SGHVS and CDR2 FQNEAQ. This CDR3 is 15 amino acids long. Deletions cut 1 base from V and 0 bases from J, with 9 bases between. DNA for the CDR3: TGTGCCAGCAGCTTAGGGGCGGGTTCTAACTATGGCTACACCTTC. This gives the protein CASSLGAGSNYGYTF.